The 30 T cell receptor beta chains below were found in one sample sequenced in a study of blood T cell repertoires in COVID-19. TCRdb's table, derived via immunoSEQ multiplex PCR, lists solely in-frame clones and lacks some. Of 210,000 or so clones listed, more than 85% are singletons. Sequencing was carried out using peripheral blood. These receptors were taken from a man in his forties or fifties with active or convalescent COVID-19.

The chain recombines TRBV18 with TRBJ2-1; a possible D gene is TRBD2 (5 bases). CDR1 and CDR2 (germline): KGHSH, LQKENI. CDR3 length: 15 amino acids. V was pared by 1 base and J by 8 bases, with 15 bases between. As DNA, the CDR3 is TGTGCCAGCTCACCACGGGTGGGAACCGGGGATGAGCAGTTCTTC. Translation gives CASSPRVGTGDEQFF.

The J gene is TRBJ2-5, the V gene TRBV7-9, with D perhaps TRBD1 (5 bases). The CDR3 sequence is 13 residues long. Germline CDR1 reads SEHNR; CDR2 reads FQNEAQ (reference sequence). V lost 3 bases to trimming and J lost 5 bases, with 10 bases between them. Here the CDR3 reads CASSFRDMETQYF. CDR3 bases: TGTGCCAGCAGCTTCAGGGATATGGAGACCCAGTACTTC.

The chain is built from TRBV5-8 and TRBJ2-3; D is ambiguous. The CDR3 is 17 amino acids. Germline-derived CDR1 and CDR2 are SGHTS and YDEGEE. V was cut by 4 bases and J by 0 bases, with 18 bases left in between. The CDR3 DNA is TGTGCCAGCAGCAACTATGCGAACGTCGTTAGCACAGATACGCAGTATTTT. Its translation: CASSNYANVVSTDTQYF. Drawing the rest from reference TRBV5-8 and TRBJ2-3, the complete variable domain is EAGVTQSPTHLIKTRGQQATLRCSPISGHTSVYWYQQALGLGLQFLLWYDEGEERNRGNFPPRFSGRQFPNYSSELNVNALELEDSALYLCASSNYANVVSTDTQYFGPGTRLTVL.

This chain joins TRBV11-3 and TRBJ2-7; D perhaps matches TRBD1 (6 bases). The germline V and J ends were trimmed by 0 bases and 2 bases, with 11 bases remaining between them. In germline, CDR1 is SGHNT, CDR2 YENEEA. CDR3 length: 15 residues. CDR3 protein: CASSLEGRGAYEQYF. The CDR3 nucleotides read TGTGCCAGCAGCTTAGAGGGCAGGGGAGCCTACGAGCAGTACTTC.

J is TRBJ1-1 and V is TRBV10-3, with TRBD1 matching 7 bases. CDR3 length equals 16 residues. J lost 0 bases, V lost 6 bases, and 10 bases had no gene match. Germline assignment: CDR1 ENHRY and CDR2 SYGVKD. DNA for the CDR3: TGTGCCATCAGAGGAGGGACAGCTAATATGAACACTGAAGCTTTCTTT. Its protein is CAIRGGTANMNTEAFF.

CDR3 sequence (DNA): TGTGCCAGCAGCACTTCCGGCAATCAGCCCCAGCATTTT. This sequence encodes CASSTSGNQPQHF. This chain uses TRBV7-2 with TRBJ1-5; D unresolved. V was pared by 5 bases and J by 2 bases, with 7 bases between. This CDR3 region has 13 residues. Germline CDR1 reads SGHTA; CDR2 reads FQGNSA.

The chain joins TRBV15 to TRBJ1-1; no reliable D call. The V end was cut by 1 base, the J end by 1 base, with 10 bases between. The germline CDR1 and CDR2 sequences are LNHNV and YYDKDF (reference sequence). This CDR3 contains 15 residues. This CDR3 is CATSRVAERNTEAFF. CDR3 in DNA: TGTGCCACCAGCAGAGTTGCCGAGAGGAACACTGAAGCTTTCTTT.

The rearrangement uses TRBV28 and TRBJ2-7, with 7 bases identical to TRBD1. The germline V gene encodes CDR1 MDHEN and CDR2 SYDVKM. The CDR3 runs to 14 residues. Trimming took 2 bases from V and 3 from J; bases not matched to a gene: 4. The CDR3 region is CASSLQGQIYEQYF. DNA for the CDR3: TGTGCCAGCAGTTTACAGGGACAGATCTACGAGCAGTACTTC.

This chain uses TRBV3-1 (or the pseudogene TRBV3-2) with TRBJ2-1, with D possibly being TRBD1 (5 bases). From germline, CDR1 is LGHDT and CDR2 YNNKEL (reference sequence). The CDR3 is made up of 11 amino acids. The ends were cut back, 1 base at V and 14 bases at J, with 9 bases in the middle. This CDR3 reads CASSQGGAEFF. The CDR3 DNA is TGTGCCAGCAGCCAAGGTGGGGCGGAGTTCTTC.

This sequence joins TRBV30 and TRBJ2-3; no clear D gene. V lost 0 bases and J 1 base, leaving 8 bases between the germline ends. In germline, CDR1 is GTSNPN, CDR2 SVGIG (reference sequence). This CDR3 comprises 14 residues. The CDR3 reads CAWSVRRRTDTQYF. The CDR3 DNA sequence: TGTGCCTGGAGTGTAAGGCGGCGCACAGATACGCAGTATTTT.

CDR3: CATSERQVGQPQHF. As DNA, the CDR3 is TGTGCCACCAGTGAAAGACAGGTTGGACAGCCCCAGCATTTT. The V gene is TRBV24-1, the J gene TRBJ1-5; tentative D call: TRBD1 (6 bases). This CDR3 region has 14 residues. The germline V gene has CDR1 KGHDR and CDR2 SFDVKD. V lost 4 bases and J 7 bases, leaving 13 bases between the germline ends.

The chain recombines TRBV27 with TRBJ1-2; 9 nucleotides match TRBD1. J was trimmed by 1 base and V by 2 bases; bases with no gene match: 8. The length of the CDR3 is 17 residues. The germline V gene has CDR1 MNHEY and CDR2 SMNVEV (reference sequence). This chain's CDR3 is CASSLRGQGLFNYGYTF. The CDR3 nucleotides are TGTGCCAGCAGTTTAAGGGGACAGGGTCTTTTTAACTATGGCTACACCTTC.

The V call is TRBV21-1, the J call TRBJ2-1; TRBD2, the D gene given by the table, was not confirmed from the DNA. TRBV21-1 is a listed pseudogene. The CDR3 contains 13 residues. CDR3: CASSKALGDEQFF. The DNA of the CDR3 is TGTGCCAGCAGCAAAGCGCTCGGGGATGAGCAGTTCTTC.

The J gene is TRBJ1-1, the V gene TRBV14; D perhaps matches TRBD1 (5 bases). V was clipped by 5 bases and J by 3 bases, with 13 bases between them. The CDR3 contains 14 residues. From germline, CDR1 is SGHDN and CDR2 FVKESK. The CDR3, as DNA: TGTGCCAGCAGCGCTTCTTGGGGGGACACTGAAGCTTTCTTT. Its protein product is CASSASWGDTEAFF.

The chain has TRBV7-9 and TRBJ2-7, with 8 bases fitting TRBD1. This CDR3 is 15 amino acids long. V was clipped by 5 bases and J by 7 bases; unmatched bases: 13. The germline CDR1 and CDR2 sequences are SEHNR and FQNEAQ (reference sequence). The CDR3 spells CASSPGTGPLSEQYF. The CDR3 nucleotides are TGTGCCAGCAGCCCTGGGACAGGACCCTTGTCTGAGCAGTACTTC.

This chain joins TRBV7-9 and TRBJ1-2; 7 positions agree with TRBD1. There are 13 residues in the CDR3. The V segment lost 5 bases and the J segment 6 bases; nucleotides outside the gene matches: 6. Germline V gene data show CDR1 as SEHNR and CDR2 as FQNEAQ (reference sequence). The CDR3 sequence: CASSQQGPHGYTF. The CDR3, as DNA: TGTGCCAGCAGCCAACAGGGGCCCCATGGCTACACCTTC.

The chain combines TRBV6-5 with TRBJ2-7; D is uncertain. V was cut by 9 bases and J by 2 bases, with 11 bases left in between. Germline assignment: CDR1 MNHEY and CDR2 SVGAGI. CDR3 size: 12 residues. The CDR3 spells CASVELTYEQYF. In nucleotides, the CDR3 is TGTGCCAGTGTCGAGCTAACCTACGAGCAGTACTTC.

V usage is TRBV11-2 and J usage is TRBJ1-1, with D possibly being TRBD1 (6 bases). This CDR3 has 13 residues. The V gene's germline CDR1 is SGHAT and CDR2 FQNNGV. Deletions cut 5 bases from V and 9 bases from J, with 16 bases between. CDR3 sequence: CASSTQGGTKAFF. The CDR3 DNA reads TGTGCCAGCAGCACCCAAGGGGGAACTAAAGCTTTCTTT.

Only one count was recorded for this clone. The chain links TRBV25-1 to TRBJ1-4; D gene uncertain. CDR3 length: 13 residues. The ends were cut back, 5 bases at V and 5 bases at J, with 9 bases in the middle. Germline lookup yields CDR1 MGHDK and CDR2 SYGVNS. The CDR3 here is CASSISLNEKLFF. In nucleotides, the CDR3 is TGTGCCAGCAGTATTTCCCTGAATGAAAAACTGTTTTTT.

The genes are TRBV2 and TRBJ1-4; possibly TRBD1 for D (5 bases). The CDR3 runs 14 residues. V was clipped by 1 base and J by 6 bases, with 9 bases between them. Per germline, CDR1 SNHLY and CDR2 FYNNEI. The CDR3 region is CASSEGQGDEKLFF. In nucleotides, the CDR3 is TGTGCCAGCAGTGAAGGGCAGGGTGATGAAAAACTGTTTTTT.

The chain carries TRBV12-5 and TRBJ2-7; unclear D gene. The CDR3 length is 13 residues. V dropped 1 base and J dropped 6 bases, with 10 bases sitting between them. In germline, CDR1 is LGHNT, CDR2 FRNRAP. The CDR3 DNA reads TGTGCTAGTGGTTTGGAACATAACAGCGAGCAGTACTTC. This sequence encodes CASGLEHNSEQYF.

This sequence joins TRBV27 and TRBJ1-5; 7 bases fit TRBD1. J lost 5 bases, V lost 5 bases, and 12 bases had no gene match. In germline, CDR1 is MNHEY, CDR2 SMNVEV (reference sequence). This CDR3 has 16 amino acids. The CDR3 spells CASSLGRGRVDQPQHF. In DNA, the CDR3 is TGTGCCAGCAGTCTGGGAAGGGGGCGGGTCGATCAGCCCCAGCATTTT.

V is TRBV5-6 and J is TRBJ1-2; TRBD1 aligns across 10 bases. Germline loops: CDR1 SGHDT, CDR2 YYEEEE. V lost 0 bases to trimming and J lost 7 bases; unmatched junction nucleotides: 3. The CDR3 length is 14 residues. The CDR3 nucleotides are TGTGCCAGCAGCTTGGTGACAGGGGGCCCTGGCTACACCTTC. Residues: CASSLVTGGPGYTF. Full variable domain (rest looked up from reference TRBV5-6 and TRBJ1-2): DAGVTQSPTHLIKTRGQQVTLRCSPKSGHDTVSWYQQALGQGPQFIFQYYEEEERQRGNFPDRFSGHQFPNYSSELNVNALLLGDSALYLCASSLVTGGPGYTFGSGTRLTVV.

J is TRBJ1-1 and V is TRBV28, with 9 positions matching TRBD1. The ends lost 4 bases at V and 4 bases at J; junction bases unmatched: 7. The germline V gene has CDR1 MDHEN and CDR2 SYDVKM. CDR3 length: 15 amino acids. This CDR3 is CASSSTGGRITEAFF. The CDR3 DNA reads TGTGCCAGCAGTTCGACAGGGGGACGGATCACTGAAGCTTTCTTT.

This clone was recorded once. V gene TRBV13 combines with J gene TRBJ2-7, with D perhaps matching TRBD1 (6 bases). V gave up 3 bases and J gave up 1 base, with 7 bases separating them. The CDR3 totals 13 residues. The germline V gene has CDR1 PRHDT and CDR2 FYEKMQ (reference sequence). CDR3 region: CASSLGASYEQYF. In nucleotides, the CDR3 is TGTGCCAGCAGCTTGGGGGCTTCCTACGAGCAGTACTTC.

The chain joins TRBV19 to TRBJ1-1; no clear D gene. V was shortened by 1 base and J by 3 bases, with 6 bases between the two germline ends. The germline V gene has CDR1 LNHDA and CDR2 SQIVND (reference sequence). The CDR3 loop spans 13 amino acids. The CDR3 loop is CASSIARYTEAFF. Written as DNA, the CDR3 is TGTGCCAGTAGTATAGCCAGATACACTGAAGCTTTCTTT. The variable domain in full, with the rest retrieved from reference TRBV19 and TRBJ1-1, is DGGITQSPKYLFRKEGQNVTLSCEQNLNHDAMYWYRQDPGQGLRLIYYSQIVNDFQKGDIAEGYSVSREKKESFPLTVTSAQKNPTAFYLCASSIARYTEAFFGQGTRLTVV.

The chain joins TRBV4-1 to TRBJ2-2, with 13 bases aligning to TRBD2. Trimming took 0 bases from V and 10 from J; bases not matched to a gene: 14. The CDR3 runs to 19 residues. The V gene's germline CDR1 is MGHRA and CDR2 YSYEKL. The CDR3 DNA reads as TGCGCCAGCAGCCAAGATTCCCTCGCACTAGCGGGGGGGCCGGTGGAGCTGTTTTTT. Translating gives CASSQDSLALAGGPVELFF.

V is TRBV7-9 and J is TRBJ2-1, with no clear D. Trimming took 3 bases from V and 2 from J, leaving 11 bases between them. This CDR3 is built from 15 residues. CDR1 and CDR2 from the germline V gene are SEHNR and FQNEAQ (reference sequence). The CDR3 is CASSFGDSPYNEQFF. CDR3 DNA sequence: TGTGCCAGCAGCTTCGGAGATTCCCCCTACAATGAGCAGTTCTTC.

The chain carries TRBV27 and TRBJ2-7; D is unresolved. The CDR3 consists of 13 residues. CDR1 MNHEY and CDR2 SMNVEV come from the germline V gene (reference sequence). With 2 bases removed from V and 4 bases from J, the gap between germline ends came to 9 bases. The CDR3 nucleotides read TGTGCCAGCAGTTTAGGTATGAGTTACGAGCAGTACTTC. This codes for CASSLGMSYEQYF.

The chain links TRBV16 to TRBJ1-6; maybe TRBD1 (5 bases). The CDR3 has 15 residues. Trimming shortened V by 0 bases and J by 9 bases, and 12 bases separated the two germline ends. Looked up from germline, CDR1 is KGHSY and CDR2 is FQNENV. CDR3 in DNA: TGTGCCAGCAGCCAATCGAATGCCGGGGGTTCACCCCTCCACTTT. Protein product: CASSQSNAGGSPLHF.